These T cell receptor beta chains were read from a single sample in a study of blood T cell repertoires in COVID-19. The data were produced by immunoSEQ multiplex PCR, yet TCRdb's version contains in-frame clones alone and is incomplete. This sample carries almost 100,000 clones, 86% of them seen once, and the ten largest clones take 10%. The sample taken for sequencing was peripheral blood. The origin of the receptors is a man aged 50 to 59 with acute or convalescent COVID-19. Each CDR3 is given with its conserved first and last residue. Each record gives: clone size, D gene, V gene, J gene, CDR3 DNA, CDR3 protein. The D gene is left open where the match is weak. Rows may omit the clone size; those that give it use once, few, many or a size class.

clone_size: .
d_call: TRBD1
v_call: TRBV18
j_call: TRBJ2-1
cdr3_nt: TGTGCCAGCTCACCAGGACAGGGGGCCAGGAATGAGCAGTTCTTC
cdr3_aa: CASSPGQGARNEQFF

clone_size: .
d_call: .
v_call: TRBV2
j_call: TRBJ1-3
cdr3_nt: TGTGCCAGCACCGAGCGTGGGTCTGGAAACACCATATATTTT
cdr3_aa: CASTERGSGNTIYF

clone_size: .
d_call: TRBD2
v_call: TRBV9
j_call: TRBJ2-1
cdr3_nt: TGTGCCAGCAGCGTAGCGACCCTGGCTAGCGGTAACAATGAGCAGTTCTTC
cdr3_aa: CASSVATLASGNNEQFF

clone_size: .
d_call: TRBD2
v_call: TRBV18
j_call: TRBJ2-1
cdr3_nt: TGTGCCAGCTCACCAAGGCGGGAGGGCCAAGAGCAGTTCTTC
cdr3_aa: CASSPRREGQEQFF

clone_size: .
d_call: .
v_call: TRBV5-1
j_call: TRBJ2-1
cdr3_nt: TGCGCCAGCAGCTTGGGACTTAGGCTTTACAATGAGCAGTTCTTC
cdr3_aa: CASSLGLRLYNEQFF

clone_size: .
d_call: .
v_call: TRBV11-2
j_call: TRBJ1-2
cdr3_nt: TGTGCCAGCAGCTTAGTACCTAAAGGGGTCGGCTATGGCTACACCTTC
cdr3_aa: CASSLVPKGVGYGYTF

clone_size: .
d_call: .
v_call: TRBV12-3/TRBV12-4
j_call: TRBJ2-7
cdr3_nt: TGTGCCAGCAGTACGGGACTTTACGAGCAGTACTTC
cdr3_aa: CASSTGLYEQYF

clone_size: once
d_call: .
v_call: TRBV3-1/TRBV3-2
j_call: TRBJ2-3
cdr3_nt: TGTGCCAGCAGCTCCGGGAGAATGGATACGCAGTATTTT
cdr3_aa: CASSSGRMDTQYF

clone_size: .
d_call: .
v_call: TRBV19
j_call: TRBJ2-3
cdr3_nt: TGTGCCAGTAGTATAGTGGCGGGGCTCAGCACAGATACGCAGTATTTT
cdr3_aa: CASSIVAGLSTDTQYF

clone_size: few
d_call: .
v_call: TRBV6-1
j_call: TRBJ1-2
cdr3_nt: TGTGCCAGCAGTGAAAACGGTCCGTGGGGGGGCCCTGGCTACACCTTC
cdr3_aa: CASSENGPWGGPGYTF

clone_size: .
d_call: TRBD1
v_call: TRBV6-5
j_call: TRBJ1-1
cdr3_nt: TGTGCCACGGACAGGGGGAACACTGAAGCTTTCTTT
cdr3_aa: CATDRGNTEAFF

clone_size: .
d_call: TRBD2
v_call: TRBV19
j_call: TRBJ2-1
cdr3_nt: TGTGCCAGTAGTAGCGGGAGGGCCTGGAGGGATGAGCAGTTCTTC
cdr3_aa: CASSSGRAWRDEQFF

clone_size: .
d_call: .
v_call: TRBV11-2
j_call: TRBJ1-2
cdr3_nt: TGTGCCAGCAGCCGAGGGGGGGCGGGTAACTATGGCTACACCTTC
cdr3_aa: CASSRGGAGNYGYTF

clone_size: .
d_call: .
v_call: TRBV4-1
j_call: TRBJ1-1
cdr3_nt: TGCGCCAGCAGCCAAGTCGGGGCGGGGGGGACGACTGAAGCTTTCTTT
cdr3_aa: CASSQVGAGGTTEAFF

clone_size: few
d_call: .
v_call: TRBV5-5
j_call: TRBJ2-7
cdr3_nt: TGTGCCAGCAGCCCGACAGTGCTCAGCTCCTACGAGCAGTACTTC
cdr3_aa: CASSPTVLSSYEQYF

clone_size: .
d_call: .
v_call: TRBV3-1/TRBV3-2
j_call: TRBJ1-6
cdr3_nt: TGTGCCCGAGTAGAGGGAGTAGGACCCCTCCACTTT
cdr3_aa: CARVEGVGPLHF

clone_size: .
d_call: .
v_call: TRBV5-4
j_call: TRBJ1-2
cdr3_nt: TGTGCCAGCAGCCTCCGGCTGCAAACGGGTCTGAGCTACACCTTC
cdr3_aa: CASSLRLQTGLSYTF

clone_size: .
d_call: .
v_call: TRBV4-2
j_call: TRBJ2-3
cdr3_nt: TGTGCCAGCAGCCAAGCTTCACCCTCGGGAGATACGCAGTATTTT
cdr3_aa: CASSQASPSGDTQYF

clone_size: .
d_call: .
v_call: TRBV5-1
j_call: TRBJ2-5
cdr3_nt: TGCGCCAGCAGTCAGGGGACCCAAGAGACCCAGTACTTC
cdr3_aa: CASSQGTQETQYF

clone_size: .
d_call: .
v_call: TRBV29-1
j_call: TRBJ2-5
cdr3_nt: TGCAGCGTTGAAGAGGGTGGGGCCAAAGAGACCCAGTACTTC
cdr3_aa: CSVEEGGAKETQYF

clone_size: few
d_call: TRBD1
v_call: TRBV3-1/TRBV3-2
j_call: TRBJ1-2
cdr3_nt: TGTGCCAGCAGCCTTCGGACAGGGGCGGATAACTATGGCTACACCTTC
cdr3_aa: CASSLRTGADNYGYTF

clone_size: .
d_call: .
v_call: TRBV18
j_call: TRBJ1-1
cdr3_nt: TGTGCCGCTTCGGTGGAGGGAAACACTGAAGCTTTCTTT
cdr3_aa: CAASVEGNTEAFF

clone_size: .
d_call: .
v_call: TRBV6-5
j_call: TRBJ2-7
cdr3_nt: TGTGCCAGCAGTTACTACCAGGGCAGGAACGAGCAGTACTTC
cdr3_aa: CASSYYQGRNEQYF

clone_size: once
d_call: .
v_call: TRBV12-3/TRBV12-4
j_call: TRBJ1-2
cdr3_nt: TGTGCCAGCAGATTACAGGGATCATATGGCTACACCTTC
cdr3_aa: CASRLQGSYGYTF

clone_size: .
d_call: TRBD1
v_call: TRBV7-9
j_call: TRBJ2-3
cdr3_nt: TGTGCCAGCAGCTTAGGTGGACAGGCCACAGATACGCAGTATTTT
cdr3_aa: CASSLGGQATDTQYF

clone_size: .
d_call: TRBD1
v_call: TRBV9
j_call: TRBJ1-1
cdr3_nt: TGTGCCAGCAGCGGGACAGGACGGAACACTGAAGCTTTCTTT
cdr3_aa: CASSGTGRNTEAFF

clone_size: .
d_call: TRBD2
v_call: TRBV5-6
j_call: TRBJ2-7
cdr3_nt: TGTGCCAGCAGTCCTGGACTAGTCTCCTACGAGCAGTACTTC
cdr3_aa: CASSPGLVSYEQYF

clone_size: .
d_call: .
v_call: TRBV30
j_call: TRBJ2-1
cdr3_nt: TGTGCCTGGAGTCTAGACTCCTACAATGAGCAGTTCTTC
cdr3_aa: CAWSLDSYNEQFF

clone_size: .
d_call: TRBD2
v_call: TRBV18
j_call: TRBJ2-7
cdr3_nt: TGTGCCAGCTCACCGGGACTAGCGGGACAAACCTACGAGCAGTACTTC
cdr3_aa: CASSPGLAGQTYEQYF

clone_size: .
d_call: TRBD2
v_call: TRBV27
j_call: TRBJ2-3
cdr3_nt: TGTGCCAGCAGGGGGACTAGCGGGAGTACAGATACGCAGTATTTT
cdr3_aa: CASRGTSGSTDTQYF

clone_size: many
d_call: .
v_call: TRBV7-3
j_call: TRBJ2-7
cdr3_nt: TGTGCCAGCAGCTCCCAACCAGGATACGAGCAGTACTTC
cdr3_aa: CASSSQPGYEQYF

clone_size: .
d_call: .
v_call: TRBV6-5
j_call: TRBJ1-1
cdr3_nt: TGTGCCAGCAGCCAGGGACTAATGAACACTGAAGCTTTCTTT
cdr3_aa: CASSQGLMNTEAFF

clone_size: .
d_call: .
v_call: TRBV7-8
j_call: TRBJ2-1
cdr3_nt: TGTGCCAGCAGCTTATTTGTACCGGATAAATACTACTCCCTTATTTACAATGAGCAGTTCTTC
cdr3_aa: CASSLFVPDKYYSLIYNEQFF

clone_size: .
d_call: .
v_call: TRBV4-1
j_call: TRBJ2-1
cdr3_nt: TGCGCCAGCAGACCGAGGGAGATTTCCTACAATGAGCAGTTCTTC
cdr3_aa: CASRPREISYNEQFF

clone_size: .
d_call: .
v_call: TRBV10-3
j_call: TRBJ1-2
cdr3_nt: TGTGCCATCAGTGGGCGGGCTAGCGGCTACACCTTC
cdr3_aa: CAISGRASGYTF

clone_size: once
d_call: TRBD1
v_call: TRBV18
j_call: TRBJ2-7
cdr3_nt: TGTGCCAGCTCCGAGGACAGGGGGCTCCTGAACGAGCAGTACTTC
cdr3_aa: CASSEDRGLLNEQYF

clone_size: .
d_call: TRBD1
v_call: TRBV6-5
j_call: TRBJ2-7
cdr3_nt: TGTGCCAGCACCGAACTGGGGACAGGGCCCTACGAGCAGTACTTC
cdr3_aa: CASTELGTGPYEQYF

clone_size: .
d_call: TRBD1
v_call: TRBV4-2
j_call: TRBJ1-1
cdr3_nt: TGTGCCAGCGGCGGGCAGGGGGTCACTGAAGCTTTCTTT
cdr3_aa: CASGGQGVTEAFF

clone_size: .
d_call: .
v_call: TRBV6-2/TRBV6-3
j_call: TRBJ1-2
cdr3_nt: TGTGCCAGCAGTCGAACGGACAGCTATGGCTACACCTTC
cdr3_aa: CASSRTDSYGYTF

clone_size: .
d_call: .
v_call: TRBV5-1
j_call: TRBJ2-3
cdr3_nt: TGCGCCAGCAGCTTGTCTGGACAAAGATGGACAGATACGCAGTATTTT
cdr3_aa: CASSLSGQRWTDTQYF

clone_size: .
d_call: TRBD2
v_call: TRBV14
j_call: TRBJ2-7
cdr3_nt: TGTGCCAGCAGCCTAATAGCGGGAGGCTCCTACGAGCAGTACTTC
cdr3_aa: CASSLIAGGSYEQYF

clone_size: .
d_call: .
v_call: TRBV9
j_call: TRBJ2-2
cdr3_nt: TGTGCCAGCAGCGTAGCTCAGGGTTTAACGACCGGGGAGCTGTTTTTT
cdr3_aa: CASSVAQGLTTGELFF

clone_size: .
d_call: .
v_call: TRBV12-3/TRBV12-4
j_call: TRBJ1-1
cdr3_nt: TGTGCCAGCAGTTTTCGGGAGTTCACTGAAGCTTTCTTT
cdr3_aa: CASSFREFTEAFF

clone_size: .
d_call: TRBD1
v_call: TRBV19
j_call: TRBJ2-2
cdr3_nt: TGTGCCAGTAGAAGGGACAGGGCGAGTACCGGGGAGCTGTTTTTT
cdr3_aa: CASRRDRASTGELFF

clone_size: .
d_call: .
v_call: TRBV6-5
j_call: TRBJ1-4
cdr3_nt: TGTGCCAGCAGAACAGGGAGTGAAAAACTGTTTTTT
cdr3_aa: CASRTGSEKLFF